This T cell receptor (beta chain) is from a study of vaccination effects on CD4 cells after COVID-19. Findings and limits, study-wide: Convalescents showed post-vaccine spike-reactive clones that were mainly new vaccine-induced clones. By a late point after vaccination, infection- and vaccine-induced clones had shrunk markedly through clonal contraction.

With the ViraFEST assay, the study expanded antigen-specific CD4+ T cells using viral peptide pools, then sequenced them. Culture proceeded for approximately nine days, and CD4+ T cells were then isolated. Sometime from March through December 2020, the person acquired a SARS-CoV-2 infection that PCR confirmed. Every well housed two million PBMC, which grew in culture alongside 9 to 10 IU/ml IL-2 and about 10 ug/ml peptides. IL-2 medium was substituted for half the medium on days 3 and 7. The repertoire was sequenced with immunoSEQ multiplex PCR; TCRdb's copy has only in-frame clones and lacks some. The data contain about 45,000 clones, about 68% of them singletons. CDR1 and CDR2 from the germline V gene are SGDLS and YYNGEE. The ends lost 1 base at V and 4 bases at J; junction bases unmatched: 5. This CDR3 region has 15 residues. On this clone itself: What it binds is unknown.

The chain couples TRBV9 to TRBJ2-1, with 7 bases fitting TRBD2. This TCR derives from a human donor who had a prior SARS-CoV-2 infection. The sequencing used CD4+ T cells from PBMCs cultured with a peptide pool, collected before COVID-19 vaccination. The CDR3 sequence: CASSVYAGVYNEQFF. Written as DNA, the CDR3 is TGTGCCAGCAGCGTATACGCGGGGGTTTACAATGAGCAGTTCTTC. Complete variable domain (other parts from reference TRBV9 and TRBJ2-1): DSGVTQTPKHLITATGQRVTLRCSPRSGDLSVYWYQQSLDQGLQFLIQYYNGEERAKGNILERFSAQQFPDLHSELNLSSLELGDSALYFCASSVYAGVYNEQFFGPGTRLTVL.